A single sample is the source of the 7 T cell receptor beta chains below, sequenced in a study of T cells in Graves' hyperthyroidism and ophthalmopathy. RNA transcripts yielded amplified TCR beta CDR3 regions. When the TCR CDR3 underwent first-round RT-PCR, the HTBI primer set was used. TCRdb re-called the multiplex PCR reads with MiXCR, one entry per CDR3 protein. The profile shows 470,000 or so distinct CDR3 sequences, less than 25% of them singletons. The sample consisted of blood. The receptors come from a man younger than 30 with Graves' hyperthyroidism.

This clonotype was counted many times. This chain connects TRBV6-5 to TRBJ2-5, with a possible D match to TRBD2 (6 bases). The germline gives CDR1 MNHEY, CDR2 SVGAGI. There are 15 residues in the CDR3. The V and J ends lost 1 base and 3 bases respectively, with 12 bases between them. CDR3 bases: TGTGCCAGCAGTTACTTGGGGGGTTCGGAAGAGACCCAGTACTTC. It specifies CASSYLGGSEETQYF.

This clonotype was seen ten or more times. For the CDR3, the DNA is TGTGCCAGCAGTGTCAGAACGAGGGAAAACACCATATATTTT. Amino acid sequence: CASSVRTRENTIYF. The chain has TRBV6-1 and TRBJ1-3; D ambiguous. The CDR3 has 14 residues. Deletions cut 4 bases from V and 6 bases from J, with 13 bases between. CDR1 MNHNS and CDR2 SASEGT come from the germline V gene.

This clonotype was seen only a few times. The chain links TRBV2 to TRBJ2-7, with TRBD2 matching 12 bases. The germline V gene has CDR1 SNHLY and CDR2 FYNNEI. This CDR3 has 18 amino acids. V lost 3 bases and J lost 1; bases outside the gene matches: 10. The CDR3: CASSEKTTSGGGSYEQYF. The CDR3 DNA reads as TGTGCCAGCAGTGAGAAGACGACTAGCGGGGGAGGGTCCTACGAGCAGTACTTC.

This clonotype was counted many times. The J gene is TRBJ2-7, the V gene TRBV20-1; D is uncertain. Germline V lookup: CDR1 DFQATT, CDR2 SNEGSKA (reference sequence). Trimming removed 3 bases at V and 6 bases at J, with 18 bases between. This CDR3 has 14 amino acids. CDR3 in DNA: TGCAGTGCTAGTGAAAAGGGATGGAGTTTCGAGCAGTACTTC. It translates to CSASEKGWSFEQYF.

This clonotype was detected ten times or more. A much larger clone differs from this one at a single base, so this may be a read error. The CDR3, as DNA: TGTACCAGCAGTTCCCGACAGTTTCACTCTGGAAACACCATATATTTT. Protein product: CTSSSRQFHSGNTIYF. This chain uses TRBV6-5 with TRBJ1-3, with D perhaps matching TRBD1 (5 bases). Per the germline V gene, CDR1 is MNHEY and CDR2 is SVGAGI. The CDR3 contains 16 residues.

This clonotype has at least ten counts. This chain joins TRBV20-1 and TRBJ1-5; 7 nucleotides match TRBD1. V lost 6 bases, J lost 2 bases, and 4 bases stayed unmatched. The CDR3 is 13 residues long. CDR1 DFQATT and CDR2 SNEGSKA come from the germline V gene (reference sequence). CDR3 bases: TGCAGTGCCAATACAGGGGGCAATCAGCCCCAGCATTTT. It encodes CSANTGGNQPQHF.

The chain couples TRBV20-1 to TRBJ1-3; D not resolved. The CDR3 has 15 residues. Germline CDR1 reads DFQATT; CDR2 reads SNEGSKA (reference sequence). V was clipped by 0 bases and J by 4 bases, with 13 bases between them. In nucleotides, the CDR3 is TGCAGTGCTAGAGATCCTGCCCTGGGGGGAAACACCATATATTTT. It translates to CSARDPALGGNTIYF.